This record concerns one T cell receptor (beta chain) sequence. The data are from a study of T cells after yellow fever vaccination. Findings and limits, study-wide: Post-booster reappearance was seen for most primary-vaccination clones (roughly 97% CD4, about 88% CD8). Faster peaking, at day 5 versus 15, marked a secondary response that was weaker. Within FACS-sorted repertoires, abundant clonotypes contaminating from the bulk population could be present.

A universal primer site and UMIs were added as TCR cDNA was made by 5'RACE template switching. TCRdb ran MiXCR on the 5' RACE reads and lists one entry per CDR3 protein. This table has around 88,000 distinct CDR3 sequences, less than 15% appearing once. The TCR was taken from a young man who received the YFV17D yellow fever vaccine. The sequencing here drew on CD8+ T cells not binding an NS4B(214-222) dextramer, sorted from PBMCs, taken 21 days after the first yellow fever vaccination.

Written as DNA, the CDR3 is TGTGCCAGCAGCCGGAGCTCCTACGAGCAGTACGTC. Translating gives CASSRSSYEQYV. The genes are TRBV7-9 and TRBJ2-7; no clear D gene. This CDR3 region has 12 residues. The germline gives CDR1 SEHNR, CDR2 FQNEAQ (reference sequence). Trimming removed 5 bases from V and 0 bases from J, with 5 bases in between.